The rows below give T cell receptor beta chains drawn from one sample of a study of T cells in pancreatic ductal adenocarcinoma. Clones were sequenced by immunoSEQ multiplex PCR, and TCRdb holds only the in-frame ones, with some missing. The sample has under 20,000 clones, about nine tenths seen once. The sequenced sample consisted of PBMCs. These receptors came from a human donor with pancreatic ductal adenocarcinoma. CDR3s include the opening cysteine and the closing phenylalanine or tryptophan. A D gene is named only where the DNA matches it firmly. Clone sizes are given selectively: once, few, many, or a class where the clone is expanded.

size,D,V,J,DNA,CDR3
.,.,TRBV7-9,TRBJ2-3,TGTGCCAGCAGCTTATCCACAGGTAGCACAGATACGCAGTATTTT,CASSLSTGSTDTQYF
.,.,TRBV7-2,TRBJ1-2,TGTGCCAGCAGCATCCAGGGGTATGGCTACACCTTC,CASSIQGYGYTF
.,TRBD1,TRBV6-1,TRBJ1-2,TGTGCCAGCAGTAACCGGGACAGGGGAGGCGGCTACACCTTC,CASSNRDRGGGYTF
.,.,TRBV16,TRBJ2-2,TGTGCCAGCAGCCTCACAGCAAACACCGGGGAGCTGTTTTTT,CASSLTANTGELFF
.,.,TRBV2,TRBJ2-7,TGTGCCAGCATAGCCAGGGGTGCGGGCAAGCAGTACTTC,CASIARGAGKQYF
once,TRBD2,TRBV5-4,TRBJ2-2,TGTGCCAGCAGCTGGGGCGGGGGGACCGGGGAGCTGTTTTTT,CASSWGGGTGELFF
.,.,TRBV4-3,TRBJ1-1,TGCGCCAGCAGCCAAGATAACCGGGGTACTGAAGCTTTCTTT,CASSQDNRGTEAFF
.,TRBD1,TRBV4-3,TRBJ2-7,TGCGCCAGCAGCCAAGATGCGGACAGGGGGCGTTACGAGCAGTACTTC,CASSQDADRGRYEQYF
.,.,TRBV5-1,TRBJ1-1,TGCGCCAGCAGCTTGATGGGAGAGAACACTGAAGCTTTCTTT,CASSLMGENTEAFF
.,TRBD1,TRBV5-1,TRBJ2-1,TGCGCCAGCAACCGGGACAGGGACAATGAGCAGTTCTTC,CASNRDRDNEQFF
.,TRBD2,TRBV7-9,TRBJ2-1,TGTGCCAGCAGCTTCACGGGACTAGCGAACTACAATGAGCAGTTCTTC,CASSFTGLANYNEQFF
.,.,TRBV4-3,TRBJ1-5,TGCGCCAGCAGCCAAGACCGTATTCAGCCCCAGCATTTT,CASSQDRIQPQHF
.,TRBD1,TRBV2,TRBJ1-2,TGTGCCAGCAGCGGGTCCGGGACAGTTGGCTACACCTTC,CASSGSGTVGYTF
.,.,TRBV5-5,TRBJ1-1,TGTGCCAGCAGCTTTGGGGCAGGCGCTGAAGCTTTCTTT,CASSFGAGAEAFF
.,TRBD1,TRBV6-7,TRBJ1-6,TGTGCCAGCAGTTATTCAGGGGGAAGCTCCTATAATTCACCCCTCCACTTT,CASSYSGGSSYNSPLHF
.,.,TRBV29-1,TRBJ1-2,TGCAGCGTTGAACAGGGTGGTGGCTACACCTTC,CSVEQGGGYTF
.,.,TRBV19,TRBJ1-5,TGTGCCAGTAGAAGTGATGGGCAGGGAAATCAGCCCCAGCATTTT,CASRSDGQGNQPQHF
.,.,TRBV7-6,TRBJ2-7,TGTGCCAGCAGCTTAGGGACAGCCTACGAGCAGTACTTC,CASSLGTAYEQYF
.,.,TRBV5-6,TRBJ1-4,TGTGCCAGCAGCTTGGGCGGACAAGCAACTAATGAAAAACTGTTTTTT,CASSLGGQATNEKLFF
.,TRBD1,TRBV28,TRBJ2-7,TGTGCCAGCAGCTTTAGGGACAGGGGGCCCCACGAGCAGTACTTC,CASSFRDRGPHEQYF
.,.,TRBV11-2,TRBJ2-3,TGTGCCAGCAGCTTAGACCGCGGAGATACGCAGTATTTT,CASSLDRGDTQYF
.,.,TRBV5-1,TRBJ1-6,TGCGCCAGCAGGAAGGGTCCGGGGGACGCACCCCTCCACTTT,CASRKGPGDAPLHF
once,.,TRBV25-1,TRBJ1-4,TGTGCCTCCCGACGGGCAACTAATGAAAAACTGTTTTTT,CASRRATNEKLFF
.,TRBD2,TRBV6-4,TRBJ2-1,TGTGCCAGCAGCCCTACGGGGACTAGCGGTACGAAGCAGTTCTTC,CASSPTGTSGTKQFF
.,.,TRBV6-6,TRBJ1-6,TGTGCCAGCAGACCGAGAGGACGGGGAAATTCACCCCTCCACTTT,CASRPRGRGNSPLHF
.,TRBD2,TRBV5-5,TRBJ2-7,TGTGCCAGCAGCCAATACTGGGGGGGATACGAGCAGTACTTC,CASSQYWGGYEQYF
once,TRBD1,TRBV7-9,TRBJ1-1,TGTGCCAGCAGAGGGACAGGGGGGGACACTGAAGCTTTCTTT,CASRGTGGDTEAFF
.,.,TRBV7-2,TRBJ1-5,TGTGCCAGCAGCCCGGGCCCGGGAGGGATTAGAAATCAGCCCCAGCATTTT,CASSPGPGGIRNQPQHF
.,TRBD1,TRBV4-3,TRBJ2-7,TGCGCCAGCAGCCCCACCTGGGACAGCTCCTACGAGCAGTACTTC,CASSPTWDSSYEQYF
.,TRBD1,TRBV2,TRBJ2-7,TGTGCCAGCCTTTCCCAATCGGGACAGGGAACCTACGAGCAGTACTTC,CASLSQSGQGTYEQYF
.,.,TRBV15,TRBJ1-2,TGTGCCACCAGCAGAGATCAGGGATTGAGTGGCTACACCTTC,CATSRDQGLSGYTF
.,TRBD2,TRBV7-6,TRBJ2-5,TGTGCCAGCAGCTTAACTAGCGGGGGGGCCGAGACCCAGTACTTC,CASSLTSGGAETQYF
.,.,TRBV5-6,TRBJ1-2,TGTGCCAGCAGCTCCCCGGTGGAGGGCCCCTCTAACTATGGCTACACCTTC,CASSSPVEGPSNYGYTF
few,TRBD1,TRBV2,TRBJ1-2,TGTGCCAGCAACCTAGGGACAGGGGACGGCTACACCTTC,CASNLGTGDGYTF
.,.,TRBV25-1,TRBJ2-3,TGTGCCAGCGAAAGTGGCCGGGACTCTCACACAGATACGCAGTATTTT,CASESGRDSHTDTQYF
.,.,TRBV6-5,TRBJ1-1,TGTGCCAGCAGTTACACAGAGAACACTGAAGCTTTCTTT,CASSYTENTEAFF
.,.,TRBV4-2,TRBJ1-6,TGTGCCAGCAGCCAAGATGTGGACTCTCTTTATAATTCACCCCTCCACTTT,CASSQDVDSLYNSPLHF
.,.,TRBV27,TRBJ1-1,TGTGCCAGCACCCCCTCGGGGGGTAGCCTTCTGAGAACTGAAGCTTTCTTT,CASTPSGGSLLRTEAFF
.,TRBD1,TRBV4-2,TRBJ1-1,TGTGCCAGCAGCCGTGGGACAGGGGGGGACACTGAAGCTTTCTTT,CASSRGTGGDTEAFF
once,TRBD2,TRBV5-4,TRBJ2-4,TGTGCCAGCAGCCCCGGGGTAGCGGGGGTAGCCAAAAACATTCAGTACTTC,CASSPGVAGVAKNIQYF
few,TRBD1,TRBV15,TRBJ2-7,TGTGCCACCAGTCGGGACAGACTCTACGAGCAGTACTTC,CATSRDRLYEQYF
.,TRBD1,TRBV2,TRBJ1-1,TGTGCCAGCAGTGGGGGGAACAGGGGGCACACTGAAGCTTTCTTT,CASSGGNRGHTEAFF
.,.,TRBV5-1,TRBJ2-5,TGCGCCAGCAGCTTGGATGGGGGGATCCAAGAGACCCAGTACTTC,CASSLDGGIQETQYF
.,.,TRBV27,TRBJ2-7,TGTGCCAGCAGTTTACAGGGTTCCTACGAGCAGTACTTC,CASSLQGSYEQYF
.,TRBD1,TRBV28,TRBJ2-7,TGTGCCAGCAGTTTGGGGGACAGGTTCTCCTACGAGCAGTACTTC,CASSLGDRFSYEQYF
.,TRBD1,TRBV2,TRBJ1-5,TGTGCCAGCAGTTCTTCTTCGGGACAGGGGAATCAGCCCCAGCATTTT,CASSSSSGQGNQPQHF
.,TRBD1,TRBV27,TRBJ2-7,TGTGCCAGCAGTCACCTTGGACAGGGGGACCACGAGCAGTACTTC,CASSHLGQGDHEQYF
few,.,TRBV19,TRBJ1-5,TGTGCCAGTAGTATCTCCCCGAGAGTAAGCAATCAGCCCCAGCATTTT,CASSISPRVSNQPQHF